This TCR beta chain was recorded in a study of regulatory T cells in long-lasting Graves disease. With iRepertoire HTBI primers and Arm-PCR of CDR3 regions, TCR beta libraries were built. TCRdb used MiXCR to reprocess the multiplex PCR reads, holding one entry per CDR3 protein. The data contain 600,000 to 650,000 distinct CDR3 sequences, roughly 16% of them singletons. Time point: newly diagnosed GD, antithyroid drugs for less than 3 months. Construction of the TCR library relied on RNA isolated from PBMCs. The CDR3 covers 13 residues. Germline V gene sequence: CDR1 SQVTM, CDR2 ANQGSEA. Trimming left V 1 base short and J 2 bases short, with 9 bases between. This sample also belongs to another study, concerning T cells in Graves' hyperthyroidism and ophthalmopathy.

The sequencing here drew on peripheral blood mononuclear cells (PBMCs), taken at new diagnosis, from a patient treated with antithyroid drugs. The chain is built from TRBV29-1 and TRBJ2-7, with D perhaps TRBD2 (6 bases). This clonotype was sampled from a woman aged 25 to 39 with Graves disease. The CDR3 sequence is CSVEGAGTYEQYF. The CDR3 coding sequence is TGCAGCGTTGAAGGCGCGGGAACCTACGAGCAGTACTTC.